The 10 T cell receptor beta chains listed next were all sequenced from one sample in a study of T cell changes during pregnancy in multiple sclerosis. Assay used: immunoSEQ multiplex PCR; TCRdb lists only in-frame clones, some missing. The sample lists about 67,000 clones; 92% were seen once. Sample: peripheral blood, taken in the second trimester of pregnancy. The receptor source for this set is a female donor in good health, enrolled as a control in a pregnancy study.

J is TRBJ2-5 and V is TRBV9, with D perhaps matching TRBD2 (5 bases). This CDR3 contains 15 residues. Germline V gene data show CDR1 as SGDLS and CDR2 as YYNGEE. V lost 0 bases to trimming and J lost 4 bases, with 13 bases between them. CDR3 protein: CASSVVGEPAETQYF. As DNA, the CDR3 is TGTGCCAGCAGCGTAGTCGGGGAGCCAGCAGAGACCCAGTACTTC.

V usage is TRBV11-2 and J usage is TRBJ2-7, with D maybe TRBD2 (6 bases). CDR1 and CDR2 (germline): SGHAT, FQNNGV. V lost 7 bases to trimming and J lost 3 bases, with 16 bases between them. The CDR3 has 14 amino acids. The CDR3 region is CASKDRAGSYEQYF. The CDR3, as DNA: TGTGCCAGCAAGGATAGGGCGGGGAGCTACGAGCAGTACTTC. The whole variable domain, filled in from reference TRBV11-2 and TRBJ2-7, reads EAGVAQSPRYKIIEKRQSVAFWCNPISGHATLYWYQQILGQGPKLLIQFQNNGVVDDSQLPKDRFSAERLKGVDSTLKIQPAKLEDSAVYLCASKDRAGSYEQYFGPGTRLTVT.

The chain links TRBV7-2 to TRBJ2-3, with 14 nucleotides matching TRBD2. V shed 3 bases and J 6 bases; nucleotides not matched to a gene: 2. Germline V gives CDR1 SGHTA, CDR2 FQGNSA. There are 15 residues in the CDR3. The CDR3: CASSFRLAGGDTQYF. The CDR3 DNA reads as TGTGCCAGCAGCTTCAGACTAGCGGGGGGGGATACGCAGTATTTT.

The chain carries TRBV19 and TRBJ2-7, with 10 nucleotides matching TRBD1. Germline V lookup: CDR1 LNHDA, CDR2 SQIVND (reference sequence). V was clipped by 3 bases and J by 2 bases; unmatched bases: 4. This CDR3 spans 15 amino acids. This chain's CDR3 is CASSMNGQGAYEQYF. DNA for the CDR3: TGTGCCAGTAGTATGAACGGACAGGGGGCCTACGAGCAGTACTTC.

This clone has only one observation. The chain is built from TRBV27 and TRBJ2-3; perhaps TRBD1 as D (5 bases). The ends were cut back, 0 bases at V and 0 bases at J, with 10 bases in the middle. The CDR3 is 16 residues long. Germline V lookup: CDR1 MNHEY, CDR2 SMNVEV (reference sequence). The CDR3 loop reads CASSLSKGSSTDTQYF. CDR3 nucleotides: TGTGCCAGCAGTTTATCGAAGGGGTCTAGCACAGATACGCAGTATTTT.

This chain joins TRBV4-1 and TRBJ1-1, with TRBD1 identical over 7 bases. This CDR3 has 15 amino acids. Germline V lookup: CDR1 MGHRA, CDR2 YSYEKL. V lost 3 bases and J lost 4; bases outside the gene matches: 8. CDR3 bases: TGCGCCAGCAGCCAGGAGGCAGGGGGAAGCACTGAAGCTTTCTTT. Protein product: CASSQEAGGSTEAFF.

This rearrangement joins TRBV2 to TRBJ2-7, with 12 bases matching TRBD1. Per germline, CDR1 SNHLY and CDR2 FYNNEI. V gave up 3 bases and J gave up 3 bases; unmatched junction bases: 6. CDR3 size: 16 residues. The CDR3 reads CASSEAGTGGIYEQYF. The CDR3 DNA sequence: TGTGCCAGCAGTGAGGCCGGGACAGGGGGCATCTACGAGCAGTACTTC.

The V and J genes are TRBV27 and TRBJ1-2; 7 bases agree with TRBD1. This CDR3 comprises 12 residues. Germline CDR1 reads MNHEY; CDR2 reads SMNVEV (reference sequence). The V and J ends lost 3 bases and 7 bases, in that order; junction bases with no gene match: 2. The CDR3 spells CASSFQGGGYTF. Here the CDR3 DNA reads TGTGCCAGCAGTTTCCAGGGGGGTGGCTACACCTTC.

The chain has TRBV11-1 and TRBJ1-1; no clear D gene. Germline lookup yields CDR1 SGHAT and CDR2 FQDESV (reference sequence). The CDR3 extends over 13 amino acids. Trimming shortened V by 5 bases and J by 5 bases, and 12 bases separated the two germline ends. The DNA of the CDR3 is TGTGCCAGCAGCACCGGCGGGGTTACTGAAGCTTTCTTT. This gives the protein CASSTGGVTEAFF.

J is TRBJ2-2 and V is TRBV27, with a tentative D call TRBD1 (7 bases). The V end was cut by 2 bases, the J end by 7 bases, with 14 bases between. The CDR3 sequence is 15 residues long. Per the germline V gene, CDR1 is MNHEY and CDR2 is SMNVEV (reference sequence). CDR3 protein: CASSLVAGGSGELFF. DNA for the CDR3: TGTGCCAGCAGTTTAGTTGCAGGGGGGAGCGGGGAGCTGTTTTTT.